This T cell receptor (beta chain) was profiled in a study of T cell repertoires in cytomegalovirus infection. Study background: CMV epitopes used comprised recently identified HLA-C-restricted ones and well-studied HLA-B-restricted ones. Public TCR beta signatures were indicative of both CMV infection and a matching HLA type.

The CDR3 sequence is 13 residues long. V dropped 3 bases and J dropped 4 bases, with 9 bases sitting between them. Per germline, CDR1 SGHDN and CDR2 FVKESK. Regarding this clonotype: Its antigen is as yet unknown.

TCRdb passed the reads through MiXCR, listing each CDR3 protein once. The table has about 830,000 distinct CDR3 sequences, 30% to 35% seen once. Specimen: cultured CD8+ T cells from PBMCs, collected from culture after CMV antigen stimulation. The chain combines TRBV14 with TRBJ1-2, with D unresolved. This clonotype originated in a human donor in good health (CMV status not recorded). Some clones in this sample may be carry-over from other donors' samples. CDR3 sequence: CASSQRVGYGYTF. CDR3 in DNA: TGTGCCAGCAGCCAGAGGGTCGGCTATGGCTACACCTTC.